This T cell receptor beta chain was sequenced during a study of graft-versus-host responses after intestinal transplantation. Study summary: Every transplant recipient was induced with anti-thymocyte globulin, then maintained on tacrolimus and steroids for two to three years.

Per the germline V gene, CDR1 is MNHNS and CDR2 is SASEGT. CDR3 length: 14 residues. V gave up 4 bases and J gave up 1 base, with 10 bases separating them. Concerning this clone: The antigen is unknown.

Produced via immunoSEQ multiplex PCR; TCRdb's table is partial and in-frame only. The table has 37,000 or so clones, around 90% seen once. General observations from the study: Detected in recipient marrow were GvH clones, some of which were first observed in ileum or blood.

The rearrangement links TRBV6-1 to TRBJ2-5; D is perhaps TRBD1 (6 bases). Sequenced here: PBMCs, sampled around 43 weeks after intestinal transplant. The sequence was obtained from a human patient who received an intestinal transplant, so some T cells may come from the graft donor. CDR3 DNA sequence: TGTGCCAGCAGTGCGGGACATTTCCAAGAGACCCAGTACTTC. Encoded protein: CASSAGHFQETQYF.